Each of the 18 T cell receptor beta chains below was sequenced from the same sample in a study of shared clonotypes between healthy human individuals. Sequencing was performed with immunoSEQ multiplex PCR; in TCRdb, only in-frame clones are kept and a portion is missing. Of 950,000 to 1,100,000 clones in the sample, 60% to 80% were seen once. The material sequenced was memory CD4+ T cells sorted from blood. Noted subset: CD45RA-negative fraction. The receptors were gathered from a man between 18 and 35 years old in good health.

This chain connects TRBV18 to TRBJ1-4, with D unclear. This CDR3 region has 14 residues. Germline V lookup: CDR1 KGHSH, CDR2 LQKENI. V lost 4 bases, J lost 8 bases, and 14 bases lay in between. CDR3 sequence (DNA): TGTGCCAGCTCACTTGAATATCTAGGGGAAAAACTGTTTTTT. As protein: CASSLEYLGEKLFF.

This sequence joins TRBV29-1 and TRBJ2-5, with a weak D call TRBD2 (6 bases). Trimming took 4 bases from V and 7 from J, leaving 16 bases between them. The CDR3 is 13 amino acids. Per germline, CDR1 SQVTM and CDR2 ANQGSEA. In nucleotides, the CDR3 is TGCAGCGTTGTGGGAGGCGGGGCAGGGACCCAGTACTTC. This sequence encodes CSVVGGGAGTQYF. The complete variable domain, with remaining parts taken from reference TRBV29-1 and TRBJ2-5, reads SAVISQKPSRDICQRGTSLTIQCQVDSQVTMMFWYRQQPGQSLTLIATANQGSEATYESGFVIDKFPISRPNLTFSTLTVSNMSPEDSSIYLCSVVGGGAGTQYFGPGTRLLVL.

V usage is TRBV6-1 and J usage is TRBJ2-6; possible D gene TRBD1, 5 bases. The CDR3 has 14 amino acids. Germline V CDR1 and CDR2: MNHNS, SASEGT. Trimming removed 3 bases from V and 2 bases from J, with 5 bases in between. The CDR3 DNA is TGTGCCAGCAGTGACAGGGCTGGGGCCAACGTCCTGACTTTC. This gives the protein CASSDRAGANVLTF.

The rearrangement joins TRBV28 to TRBJ2-3, with D possibly matching TRBD2 (5 bases). The CDR3 consists of 13 residues. Germline CDR1 and CDR2: MDHEN and SYDVKM. Trimming cost V 11 bases and J 4 bases, with 16 bases left between them. CDR3 nucleotide sequence: TGTGCCTGCCAATTTCGGGGTGCAGATACGCAGTATTTT. Amino acids: CACQFRGADTQYF.

The rearrangement joins TRBV6-5 to TRBJ2-7; D may correspond to TRBD1 or TRBD2 (5 bases each). The V gene's germline CDR1 is MNHEY and CDR2 SVGAGI. V gave up 5 bases and J gave up 2 bases, with 16 bases separating them. The CDR3 covers 15 residues. The DNA for the CDR3 is TGTGCCAGCAGTCCTAACCGGGACGCGACCTACGAGCAGTACTTC. The encoded protein is CASSPNRDATYEQYF.

V is TRBV10-2 and J is TRBJ2-7; 8 bases map to TRBD2. Germline trimming cut 2 bases from V and 6 bases from J; bases unmatched to any gene: 15. Germline CDR1 WSHSY, CDR2 SAAADI. This CDR3 contains 17 residues. CDR3 in amino acids: CASSEEALSLRGGEQYF. The DNA for the CDR3 is TGCGCCAGCAGTGAGGAGGCACTCTCCCTCCGGGGGGGCGAGCAGTACTTC.

Comments on this clone: This sample includes further DNA sequences coding for the same CDR3. The genes are TRBV10-3 and TRBJ1-6; D is unclear. CDR1 is ENHRY, CDR2 SYGVKD, per germline. This CDR3 has 14 amino acids. Trimming took off 0 bases at V and 7 bases at J, with 7 bases between the two ends. The CDR3 protein is CAISESRGNSPLHF. The CDR3 nucleotides read TGTGCCATCAGTGAGTCGCGTGGGAATTCACCCCTCCACTTT.

The chain recombines TRBV19 with TRBJ1-1, with D maybe TRBD1 (6 bases). V shed 4 bases and J shed 2 bases, with 17 bases lying between them. The CDR3 has 16 amino acids. Per germline, CDR1 LNHDA and CDR2 SQIVND (reference sequence). The CDR3 spells CASSNPGGAGNTEAFF. The CDR3 DNA reads as TGTGCCAGTAGTAACCCCGGGGGCGCGGGTAACACTGAAGCTTTCTTT.

This chain links TRBV5-1 with TRBJ2-2; TRBD1 or TRBD2 may be the D gene (5 bases each). Trimming left V 0 bases short and J 10 bases short, with 16 bases between. From germline, CDR1 is SGHRS and CDR2 YFSETQ. The CDR3 runs 15 residues. The CDR3, as DNA: TGCGCCAGCAGCTTGGGGGCAGGGACGCCCGCGGAGCTGTTTTTT. This encodes CASSLGAGTPAELFF.

This clone came up a few times. The chain combines TRBV2 with TRBJ2-1; no firm D call. V was pared by 7 bases and J by 7 bases, with 11 bases between. The CDR3 sequence is 12 residues long. Germline CDR1 reads SNHLY; CDR2 reads FYNNEI. CDR3 loop: CASNARPNEQFF. In DNA form, the CDR3 reads TGTGCCAGCAACGCTCGGCCGAATGAGCAGTTCTTC.

This clone was detected only a few times. The chain carries TRBV7-9 and TRBJ1-1; 8 bases align to TRBD1. Trimming removed 1 base from V and 7 bases from J; junction bases left unmatched: 5. Per germline, CDR1 SEHNR and CDR2 FQNEAQ (reference sequence). The CDR3 runs 14 residues. CDR3 in DNA: TGTGCCAGCAGCTTAGGCAGGGGGCGAGTTGAAGCTTTCTTT. Translating it yields CASSLGRGRVEAFF.

This clone was seen a single time. The rearrangement uses TRBV6-1 and TRBJ1-5, with D possibly TRBD1 on 5 matching bases. V was pared by 6 bases and J by 6 bases, with 18 bases between. The germline V gene encodes CDR1 MNHNS and CDR2 SASEGT. The CDR3 loop spans 15 amino acids. The CDR3, as DNA: TGTGCCAGCAGCCGCGGGACGGTCGAGCGTCAGCCCCAGCATTTT. This codes for CASSRGTVERQPQHF.

V gene TRBV11-2 combines with J gene TRBJ2-3; D remains unclear. Trimming left V 4 bases short and J 2 bases short, with 10 bases between. The CDR3 covers 14 residues. CDR1 SGHAT and CDR2 FQNNGV come from the germline V gene. The CDR3 reads CASSSVVLTDTQYF. The CDR3 region has the DNA TGTGCCAGCAGCTCCGTGGTACTCACAGATACGCAGTATTTT.

The CDR3 DNA sequence: TGTGCCTGTAGGGCGGAGGGTTATAGCAATCAGCCCCAGCATTTT. Amino acid sequence: CACRAEGYSNQPQHF. The chain couples TRBV30 to TRBJ1-5; D is undetermined. Deletions cut 6 bases from V and 0 bases from J, with 15 bases between. Germline loops: CDR1 GTSNPN, CDR2 SVGIG (reference sequence). This CDR3 comprises 15 residues.

This clone was recorded once. The chain carries TRBV29-1 and TRBJ1-3; D is uncertain. Per the germline V gene, CDR1 is SQVTM and CDR2 is ANQGSEA. Trimming took 6 bases from V and 0 from J, leaving 12 bases between them. This CDR3 region has 14 residues. The CDR3: CSVENADSGNTIYF. The CDR3, as DNA: TGCAGCGTCGAGAACGCCGACTCTGGAAACACCATATATTTT.

This clone has just one count. The V gene is TRBV28, the J gene TRBJ1-5, with D maybe TRBD1 (6 bases). Trimming removed 7 bases at V and 3 bases at J, with 13 bases between. The CDR3 extends over 14 amino acids. CDR1 and CDR2 (germline): MDHEN, SYDVKM. The CDR3 DNA sequence: TGTGCCAGCACCTCCGGACAGATCAATCAGCCCCAGCATTTT. It encodes CASTSGQINQPQHF. Variable domain in full (rest from reference TRBV28 and TRBJ1-5): DVKVTQSSRYLVKRTGEKVFLECVQDMDHENMFWYRQDPGLGLRLIYFSYDVKMKEKGDIPEGYSVSREKKERFSLILESASTNQTSMYLCASTSGQINQPQHFGDGTRLSIL.

The chain combines TRBV10-2 with TRBJ2-6; TRBD1 matches 7 bases. This CDR3 is 18 amino acids long. V lost 0 bases, J lost 2 bases, and 7 bases stayed unmatched. Germline-derived CDR1 and CDR2 are WSHSY and SAAADI. CDR3 nucleotides: TGCGCCAGCAGTGAGTCGGGCAGGGGGTCAGCTGGGGCCAACGTCCTGACTTTC. Translating it yields CASSESGRGSAGANVLTF.

The chain recombines TRBV29-1 with TRBJ2-5, with D possibly being TRBD2 (6 bases). The CDR3 has 12 amino acids. Per germline, CDR1 SQVTM and CDR2 ANQGSEA. The V gene lost 7 bases and the J gene lost 2 bases, with 11 bases spanning the gap. The CDR3 DNA is TGCAGCGCTTCCCTAGCGCAAGAGACCCAGTACTTC. Its translation: CSASLAQETQYF.